Below are 12 T cell receptor beta chains sequenced from a single sample in a study of cytomegalovirus exposure and HLA in healthy donors. Primers included in the PCR were 60 Vbeta and 13 Jbeta primers. Produced via immunoSEQ multiplex PCR; TCRdb's table is partial and in-frame only. The table has about 90,000 clones, 85% to 90% seen once. The source material was PBMCs. The receptor set was obtained from a young man in good health and CMV-seronegative.

The V gene is TRBV7-9, the J gene TRBJ1-1; a possible D gene is TRBD1 (6 bases). This CDR3 is 18 amino acids long. Germline V CDR1 and CDR2: SEHNR, FQNEAQ (reference sequence). V lost 5 bases, J lost 2 bases, and 24 bases lay in between. The CDR3 DNA sequence: TGTGCCAGCAGCGAACCACAGGGTTGGGAAAAGTTCAACACTGAAGCTTTCTTT. Its translation is CASSEPQGWEKFNTEAFF.

This clone was picked up one time. The chain is built from TRBV25-1 and TRBJ2-1; weak D call: TRBD2 (5 bases). Per the germline V gene, CDR1 is MGHDK and CDR2 is SYGVNS. CDR3 length: 16 amino acids. V dropped 5 bases and J dropped 6 bases, with 20 bases sitting between them. CDR3 nucleotide sequence: TGTGCCAGCAGTCAAGAAGTTGGGGTAGCGAGCAATGAGCAGTTCTTC. Translated: CASSQEVGVASNEQFF.

The genes are TRBV7-2 and TRBJ1-4; D is undetermined. CDR1 is SGHTA, CDR2 FQGNSA, per germline. The CDR3 runs to 15 residues. V lost 1 base and J lost 3, with 9 bases in between. The CDR3 reads CASSLVGGSNEKLFF. The DNA of the CDR3 is TGTGCCAGCAGCTTAGTGGGAGGGTCTAATGAAAAACTGTTTTTT. Combining the CDR3 with reference TRBV7-2 and TRBJ1-4 gives the whole variable domain GAGVSQSPSNKVTEKGKDVELRCDPISGHTALYWYRQSLGQGLEFLIYFQGNSAPDKSGLPSDRFSAERTGGSVSTLTIQRTQQEDSAVYLCASSLVGGSNEKLFFGSGTQLSVL.

This clone showed up just a few times. This chain links TRBV5-1 with TRBJ1-5, with TRBD1 as a possible D gene (5 bases). The germline gives CDR1 SGHRS, CDR2 YFSETQ. The V gene lost 4 bases and the J gene lost 2 bases, with 7 bases spanning the gap. The CDR3 has 13 residues. The CDR3, as DNA: TGCGCCAGCAGCACAGGAGGCAATCAGCCCCAGCATTTT. Protein sequence: CASSTGGNQPQHF.

The chain combines TRBV25-1 with TRBJ2-2, with 13 positions matching TRBD2. Germline V gene sequence: CDR1 MGHDK, CDR2 SYGVNS. The CDR3 is 15 amino acids. V gave up 8 bases and J gave up 5 bases; unmatched junction bases: 5. The CDR3 coding sequence is TGTGCCAGCCGGACTAGCGGGAGAGAAACCGGGGAGCTGTTTTTT. Its translation is CASRTSGRETGELFF. Variable domain in full (rest from reference TRBV25-1 and TRBJ2-2): EADIYQTPRYLVIGTGKKITLECSQTMGHDKMYWYQQDPGMELHLIHYSYGVNSTEKGDLSSESTVSRIRTEHFPLTLESARPSHTSQYLCASRTSGRETGELFFGEGSRLTVL.

The rearrangement links TRBV15 to TRBJ2-2; 10 nucleotides match TRBD1. The CDR3 length is 17 residues. Germline V gives CDR1 LNHNV, CDR2 YYDKDF (reference sequence). V dropped 2 bases and J dropped 5; count of bases not matched to a gene: 8. This CDR3 reads CATSRSFGTGATGELFF. Written as DNA, the CDR3 is TGTGCCACCAGCAGATCCTTCGGGACAGGGGCAACCGGGGAGCTGTTTTTT.

The V call is TRBV7-8, the J call TRBJ2-3, with D possibly being TRBD1 (6 bases). Per the germline V gene, CDR1 is SGHVS and CDR2 is FQNEAQ. The length of the CDR3 is 15 residues. Trimming stripped 3 bases from V and 1 base from J, with 11 bases between. CDR3 bases: TGTGCCAGCAGCTTTCGGACAGTTGGCACAGATACGCAGTATTTT. Translated, it gives CASSFRTVGTDTQYF. Based on the CDR3 plus reference TRBV7-8 and TRBJ2-3, the full variable domain is GAGVSQSPRYKVAKRGQDVALRCDPISGHVSLFWYQQALGQGPEFLTYFQNEAQLDKSGLPSDRFFAERPEGSVSTLKIQRTQQEDSAVYLCASSFRTVGTDTQYFGPGTRLTVL.

The gene calls are TRBV7-2 and TRBJ2-5, with 12 bases fitting TRBD2. CDR1 is SGHTA, CDR2 FQGNSA, per germline. The CDR3 is made up of 16 amino acids. Trimming took 3 bases from V and 2 from J; bases not matched to a gene: 4. This chain's CDR3 is CASSFPGLAGQETQYF. In DNA, the CDR3 is TGTGCCAGCAGCTTCCCGGGACTAGCGGGTCAAGAGACCCAGTACTTC.

The gene calls are TRBV6-5 and TRBJ2-1, with D tentatively TRBD2 (6 bases). The CDR3 extends over 14 amino acids. Per the germline V gene, CDR1 is MNHEY and CDR2 is SVGAGI. Trimming stripped 7 bases from V and 0 bases from J, with 10 bases between. The CDR3 is CASKSGPSYNEQFF. CDR3 coding DNA: TGTGCCAGCAAGAGCGGGCCCTCCTACAATGAGCAGTTCTTC.

The rearrangement uses TRBV7-9 and TRBJ2-1; 8 bases are shared with TRBD2. V lost 5 bases, J lost 4 bases, and 7 bases stayed unmatched. Germline V CDR1 and CDR2: SEHNR, FQNEAQ (reference sequence). The CDR3 has 15 amino acids. The CDR3 DNA sequence: TGTGCCAGCAGCCCTCCGGGACTAGAGTACAATGAGCAGTTCTTC. Translated: CASSPPGLEYNEQFF.

A few counts support this clone. This chain joins TRBV4-2 and TRBJ2-5; TRBD2 is a possible D gene (5 bases). The J call is in doubt because the DNA end fits TRBJ2-7 better. The CDR3 has 16 amino acids. The germline gives CDR1 LGHNA, CDR2 YNFKEQ. CDR3 nucleotides: TGTGCCAGCAGCCAAGATCAACCGGGGTCCCCTAACGAGCAGTACTTC. The encoded protein is CASSQDQPGSPNEQYF.

This clone was counted a single time. This chain's CDR3 is CASSVVGQGLDTEAFF. The CDR3 DNA reads as TGTGCCAGCAGCGTAGTGGGACAGGGTCTGGACACTGAAGCTTTCTTT. The genes are TRBV9 and TRBJ1-1, with 9 bases identical to TRBD1. The V gene's germline CDR1 is SGDLS and CDR2 YYNGEE. The CDR3 loop spans 16 amino acids. The V gene end was trimmed by 0 bases and the J gene end by 3 bases; junction bases not matched to a gene: 6. Looking up the rest from reference TRBV9 and TRBJ1-1 gives the full variable domain: DSGVTQTPKHLITATGQRVTLRCSPRSGDLSVYWYQQSLDQGLQFLIQYYNGEERAKGNILERFSAQQFPDLHSELNLSSLELGDSALYFCASSVVGQGLDTEAFFGQGTRLTVV.